This TCR beta chain emerged from a study of blood T cell repertoires in COVID-19. Between the trimmed V and J ends, which lost 0 bases and 6 bases, there was a span of 13 bases. This CDR3 region has 15 residues. Germline values: CDR1 SGHKS, CDR2 YYEKEE (reference sequence). The assay was immunoSEQ multiplex PCR, and TCRdb's table has in-frame clones only and misses some. The table has approximately 440,000 clones, about 90% seen once; the top ten hold 0.6%. V and J are TRBV5-5 and TRBJ1-5; D might be TRBD1 (6 bases). The TCR comes from a man in his late teens or twenties who had recovered from COVID-19. The sequenced sample consisted of PBMCs or T cells enriched from blood (not recorded which). CDR3 sequence (DNA): TGTGCCAGCAGCTTGGCACAGGGTGGACCTCAGCCCCAGCATTTT. Translated: CASSLAQGGPQPQHF.